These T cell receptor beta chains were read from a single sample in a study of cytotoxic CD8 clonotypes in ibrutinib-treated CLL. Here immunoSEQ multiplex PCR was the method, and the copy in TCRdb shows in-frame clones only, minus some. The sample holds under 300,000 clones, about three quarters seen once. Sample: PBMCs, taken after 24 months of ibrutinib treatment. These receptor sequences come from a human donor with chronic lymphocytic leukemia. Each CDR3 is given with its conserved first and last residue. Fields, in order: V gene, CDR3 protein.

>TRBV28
CASTEMGGRVLEKLFF
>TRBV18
CASSPGGVPEQYF
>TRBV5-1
CASSMQGTANEKLFF
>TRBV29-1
CSVRQLHGYTF
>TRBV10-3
CAIMNLAGGPVEQYF
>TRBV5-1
CASSSTSAGAEQYF
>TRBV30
CAWSYGGNEQFF
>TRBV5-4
CASSLTGGNTEAFF
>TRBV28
CATWVTGSTEAFF
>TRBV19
CASSIGGTGYEQYF
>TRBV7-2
CASSLGLAGTQGTQYF
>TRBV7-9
CASSLNSGANVLTF
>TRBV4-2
CASSQVERTEPYF
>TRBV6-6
CASSPDLTNTEAFF
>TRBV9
CASSSRLGSTGELFF
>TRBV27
CASSASVTGELFF
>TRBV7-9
CASSLGLAGGTYNEQFF
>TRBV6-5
CASSSPSGRSYNEQFF
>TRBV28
CASSLRGPAYEQYF
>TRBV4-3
CASSQRTGETSGRHEQFF
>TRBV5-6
CASSREGTADTQYF
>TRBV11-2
CASSPTSNSNQPQHF
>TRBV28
CASGQGSPYGYTF
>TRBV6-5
CASSAQGLGGEQFF
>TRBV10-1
CASSRDRVTDTQYF